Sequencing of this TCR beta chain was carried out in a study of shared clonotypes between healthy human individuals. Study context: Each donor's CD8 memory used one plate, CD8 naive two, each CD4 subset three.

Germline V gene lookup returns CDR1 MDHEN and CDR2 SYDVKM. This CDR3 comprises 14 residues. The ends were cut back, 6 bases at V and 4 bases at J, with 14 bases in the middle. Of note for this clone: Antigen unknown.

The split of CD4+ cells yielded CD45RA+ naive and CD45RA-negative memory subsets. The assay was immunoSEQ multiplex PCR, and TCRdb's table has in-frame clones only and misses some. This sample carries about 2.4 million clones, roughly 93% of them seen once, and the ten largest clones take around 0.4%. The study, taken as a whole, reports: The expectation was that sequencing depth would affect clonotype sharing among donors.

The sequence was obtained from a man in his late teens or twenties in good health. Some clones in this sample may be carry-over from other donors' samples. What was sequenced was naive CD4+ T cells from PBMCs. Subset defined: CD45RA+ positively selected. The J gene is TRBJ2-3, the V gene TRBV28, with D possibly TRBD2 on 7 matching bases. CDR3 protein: CASRDSRGADTQYF. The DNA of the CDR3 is TGTGCCAGCAGGGACAGTCGGGGGGCAGATACGCAGTATTTT.